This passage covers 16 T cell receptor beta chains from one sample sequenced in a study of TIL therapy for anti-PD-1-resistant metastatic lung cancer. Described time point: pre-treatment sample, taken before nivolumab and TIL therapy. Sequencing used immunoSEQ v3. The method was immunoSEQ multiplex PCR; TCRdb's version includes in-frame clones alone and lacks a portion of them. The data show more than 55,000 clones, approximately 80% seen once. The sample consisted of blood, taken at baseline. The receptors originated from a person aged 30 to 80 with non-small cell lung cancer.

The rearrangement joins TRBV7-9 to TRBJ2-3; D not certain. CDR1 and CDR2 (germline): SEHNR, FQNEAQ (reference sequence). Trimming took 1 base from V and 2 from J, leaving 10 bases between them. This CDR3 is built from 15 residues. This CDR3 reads CASSLGGRDTDTQYF. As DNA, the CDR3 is TGTGCCAGCAGCTTAGGAGGCAGAGACACAGATACGCAGTATTTT.

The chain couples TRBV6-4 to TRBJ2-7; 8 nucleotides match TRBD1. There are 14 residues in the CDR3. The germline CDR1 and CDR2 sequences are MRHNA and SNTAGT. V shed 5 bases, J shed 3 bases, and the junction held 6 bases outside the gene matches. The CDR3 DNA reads TGTGCCAGCAGTAAGACAGGGGATCACTACGAGCAGTACTTC. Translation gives CASSKTGDHYEQYF.

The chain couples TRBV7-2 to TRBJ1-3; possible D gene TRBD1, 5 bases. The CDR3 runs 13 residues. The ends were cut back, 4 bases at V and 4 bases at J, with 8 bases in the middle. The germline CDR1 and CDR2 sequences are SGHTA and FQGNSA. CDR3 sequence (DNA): TGTGCCAGCAGCTCAAACAGGGGAAACACCATATATTTT. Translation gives CASSSNRGNTIYF.

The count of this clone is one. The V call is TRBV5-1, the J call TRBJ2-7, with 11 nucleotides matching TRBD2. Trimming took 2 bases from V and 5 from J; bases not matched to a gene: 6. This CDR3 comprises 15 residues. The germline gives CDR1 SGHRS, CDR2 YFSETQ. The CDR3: CASSFLIAGGDEQYF. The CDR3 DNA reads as TGCGCCAGCAGCTTCTTGATAGCGGGAGGGGACGAGCAGTACTTC.

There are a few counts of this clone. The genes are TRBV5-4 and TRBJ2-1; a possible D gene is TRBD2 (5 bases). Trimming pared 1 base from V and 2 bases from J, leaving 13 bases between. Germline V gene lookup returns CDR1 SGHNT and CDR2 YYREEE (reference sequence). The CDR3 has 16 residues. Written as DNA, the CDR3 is TGTGCCAGCAGCTTGCCGGGAAACAAGGCCTACAATGAGCAGTTCTTC. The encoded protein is CASSLPGNKAYNEQFF.

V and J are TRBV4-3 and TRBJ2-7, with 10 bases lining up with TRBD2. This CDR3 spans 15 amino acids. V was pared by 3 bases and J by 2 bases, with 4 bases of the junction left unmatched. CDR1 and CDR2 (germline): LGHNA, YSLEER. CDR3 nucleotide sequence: TGCGCCAGCAGCCAGGAGCGGGGGGGCCCCTACGAGCAGTACTTC. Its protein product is CASSQERGGPYEQYF.

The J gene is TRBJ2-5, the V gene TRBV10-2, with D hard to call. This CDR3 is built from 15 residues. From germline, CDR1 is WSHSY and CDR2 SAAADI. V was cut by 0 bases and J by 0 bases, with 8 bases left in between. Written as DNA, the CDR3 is TGCGCCAGCAGTGAGTCGAGCCCGTACCAAGAGACCCAGTACTTC. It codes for CASSESSPYQETQYF.

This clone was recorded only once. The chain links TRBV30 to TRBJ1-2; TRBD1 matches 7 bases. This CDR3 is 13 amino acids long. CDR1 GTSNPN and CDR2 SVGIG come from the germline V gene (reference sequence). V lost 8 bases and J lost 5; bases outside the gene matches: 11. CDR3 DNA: TGTGCCGGGAAAAGGACAGGAGCATATGGCTACACCTTC. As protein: CAGKRTGAYGYTF.

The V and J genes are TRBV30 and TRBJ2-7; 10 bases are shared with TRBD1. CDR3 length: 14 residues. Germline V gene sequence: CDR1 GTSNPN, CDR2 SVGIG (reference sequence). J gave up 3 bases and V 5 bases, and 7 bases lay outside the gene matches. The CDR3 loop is CAWSGDRGLYEQYF. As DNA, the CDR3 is TGTGCCTGGTCCGGGGACAGGGGTCTCTACGAGCAGTACTTC.

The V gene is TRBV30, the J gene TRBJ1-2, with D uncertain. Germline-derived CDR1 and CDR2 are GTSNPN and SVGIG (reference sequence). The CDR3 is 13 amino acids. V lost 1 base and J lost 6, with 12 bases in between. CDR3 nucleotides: TGTGCCTGGAGTGCCCTTTTGCCGAATGGCTACACCTTC. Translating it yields CAWSALLPNGYTF.

The CDR3 region has the DNA TGTGCCAGCAGCACCTCAGGGGGCTTCGAGACCCAGTACTTC. Translating it yields CASSTSGGFETQYF. V usage is TRBV6-5 and J usage is TRBJ2-5; 8 nucleotides line up with TRBD1. With 6 bases clipped from V and 5 bases from J, the junction kept 8 bases outside the gene matches. CDR3 length: 14 amino acids. Germline CDR1 reads MNHEY; CDR2 reads SVGAGI.

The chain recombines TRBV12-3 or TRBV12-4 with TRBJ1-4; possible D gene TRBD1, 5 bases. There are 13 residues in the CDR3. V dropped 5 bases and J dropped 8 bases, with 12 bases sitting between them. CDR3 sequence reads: CASSLQDGEKLFF. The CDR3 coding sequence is TGTGCCAGCAGTCTACAGGACGGAGAAAAACTGTTTTTT.

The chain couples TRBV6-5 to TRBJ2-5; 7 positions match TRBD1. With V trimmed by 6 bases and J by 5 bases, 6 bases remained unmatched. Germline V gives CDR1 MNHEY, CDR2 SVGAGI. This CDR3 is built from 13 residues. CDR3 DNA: TGTGCCAGCAGGGGGGACAGTTGGGAGACCCAGTACTTC. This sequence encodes CASRGDSWETQYF.

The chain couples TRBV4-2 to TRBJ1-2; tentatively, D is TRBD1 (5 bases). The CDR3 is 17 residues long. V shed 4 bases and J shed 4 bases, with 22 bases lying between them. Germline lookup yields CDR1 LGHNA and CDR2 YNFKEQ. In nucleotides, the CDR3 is TGTGCCAGCAGCCCCCGTGGGCAGGGCGCTGCGGGCTATGGCTACACCTTC. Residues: CASSPRGQGAAGYGYTF.

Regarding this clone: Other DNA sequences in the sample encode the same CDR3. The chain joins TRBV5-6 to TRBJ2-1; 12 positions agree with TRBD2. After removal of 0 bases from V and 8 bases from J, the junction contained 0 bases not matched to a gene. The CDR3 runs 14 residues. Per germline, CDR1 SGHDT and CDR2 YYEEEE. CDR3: CASSLGLAGDEQFF. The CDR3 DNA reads TGTGCCAGCAGCTTGGGACTAGCGGGGGATGAGCAGTTCTTC.

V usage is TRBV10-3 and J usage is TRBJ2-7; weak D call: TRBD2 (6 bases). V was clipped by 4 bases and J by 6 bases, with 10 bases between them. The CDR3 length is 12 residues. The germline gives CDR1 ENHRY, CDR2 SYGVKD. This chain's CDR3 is CAISATSLEQYF. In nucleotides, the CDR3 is TGTGCCATCAGTGCTACTAGCCTCGAGCAGTACTTC.